This entry lists 26 T cell receptor beta chains sequenced from one sample in a study of shared clonotypes between healthy human individuals. Sequencing used immunoSEQ multiplex PCR; TCRdb keeps in-frame clones, though not all of them. The sample has 450,000 or so clones, approximately 71% seen once. Input material: PBMCs. The receptors derive from a woman aged 40 to 49 in good health. Some clones in this sample may be carry-over from other donors' samples.

The V and J genes are TRBV7-9 and TRBJ2-5; 7 bases line up with TRBD2. The CDR3 loop spans 19 amino acids. Germline V CDR1 and CDR2: SEHNR, FQNEAQ (reference sequence). V lost 1 base and J lost 0; bases outside the gene matches: 14. The DNA for the CDR3 is TGTGCCAGCAGCTTAGTCAGGGAGGGCCGGGTTTGGAACCAAGAGACCCAGTACTTC. Translated: CASSLVREGRVWNQETQYF.

The V gene is TRBV28, the J gene TRBJ2-7; the match to TRBD2 covers 7 bases. The CDR3 is 19 amino acids. V gave up 5 bases and J gave up 6 bases; unmatched junction bases: 25. Germline assignment: CDR1 MDHEN and CDR2 SYDVKM. CDR3 residues: CASSPLRGGGLTAATEQYF. CDR3 DNA sequence: TGTGCCAGCAGTCCCCTCCGCGGGGGAGGACTGACCGCCGCGACCGAGCAGTACTTC. The full variable domain, in which reference TRBV28 and TRBJ2-7 provide the parts outside the CDR3, is DVKVTQSSRYLVKRTGEKVFLECVQDMDHENMFWYRQDPGLGLRLIYFSYDVKMKEKGDIPEGYSVSREKKERFSLILESASTNQTSMYLCASSPLRGGGLTAATEQYFGPGTRLTVT.

Note on this clone: An end of the junction differs from the germline gene, which may be a read error. This chain joins TRBV4-1 and TRBJ2-3; 7 bases agree with TRBD2. The CDR3 consists of 16 residues. Looked up from germline, CDR1 is MGHRA and CDR2 is YSYEKL. The CDR3 coding sequence is TGCGCCAGTAGCCAACGCGTGGGAGGGAAGACAGATACGCGGTATTTT. It is translated as CASSQRVGGKTDTRYF.

This chain uses TRBV6-6 with TRBJ2-7; a possible D gene is TRBD1 (6 bases). Germline CDR1 is MNHNY and CDR2 is SVGAGI (reference sequence). This CDR3 region has 14 residues. Trimming left V 5 bases short and J 3 bases short, with 14 bases between. CDR3 sequence: CASSTIDRSYEQYF. The CDR3 nucleotides read TGTGCCAGCAGTACCATCGACAGGAGCTACGAGCAGTACTTC.

V usage is TRBV28 and J usage is TRBJ1-2; D not resolved. Trimming left V 6 bases short and J 0 bases short, with 8 bases between. There are 13 residues in the CDR3. Germline V lookup: CDR1 MDHEN, CDR2 SYDVKM. The CDR3 nucleotides read TGTGCCAGCAGGGAGGCAGCTAACTATGGCTACACCTTC. Translation gives CASREAANYGYTF.

A remark on this clone: A much larger clonotype is one base distant, so this may be a read error. In the same sample, other DNA sequences code for this CDR3. The chain carries TRBV7-9 and TRBJ1-2; TRBD1 is a possible D gene (6 bases). The germline V and J ends were trimmed by 3 bases and 2 bases, with 7 bases remaining between them. The germline gives CDR1 SEHNR, CDR2 FQNEAQ (reference sequence). The CDR3 has 13 residues. The CDR3 is CASSLDSNYGYTF. DNA for the CDR3: TGTGCCAGCAGCTTGGACAGCAACTATGGCTACACCTTC.

V is TRBV2 and J is TRBJ1-4; D remains ambiguous. The CDR3 covers 13 residues. The germline V gene has CDR1 SNHLY and CDR2 FYNNEI. Trimming took off 7 bases at V and 0 bases at J, with 6 bases between the two ends. Written as DNA, the CDR3 is TGTGCCAGCAAAGCAGCAACTAATGAAAAACTGTTTTTT. It translates to CASKAATNEKLFF. The complete variable domain, with remaining parts taken from reference TRBV2 and TRBJ1-4, reads EPEVTQTPSHQVTQMGQEVILRCVPISNHLYFYWYRQILGQKVEFLVSFYNNEISEKSEIFDDQFSVERPDGSNFTLKIRSTKLEDSAMYFCASKAATNEKLFFGSGTQLSVL.

CDR3: CASSGGLAASYNEQFF. The CDR3 DNA follows: TGTGCCAGCAGTGGGGGACTAGCGGCCTCCTACAATGAGCAGTTCTTC. The chain joins TRBV2 to TRBJ2-1; 11 bases fit TRBD2. Trimming cost V 4 bases and J 0 bases; bases outside gene matches: 2. The CDR3 has 16 residues. Germline V gene lookup returns CDR1 SNHLY and CDR2 FYNNEI.

The V call is TRBV30, the J call TRBJ2-3; D not certain. Per germline, CDR1 GTSNPN and CDR2 SVGIG (reference sequence). Deletions cut 5 bases from V and 6 bases from J, with 6 bases between. The CDR3 length is 10 residues. CDR3 nucleotides: TGTGCCTGGGAAGGGGATACGCAGTATTTT. Protein: CAWEGDTQYF.

The rearrangement uses TRBV5-4 and TRBJ2-5, with D tentatively TRBD1 or TRBD2 (6 bases each). The J call could be wrong; TRBJ2-7 is a better fit for the DNA end. The CDR3 consists of 14 residues. CDR1 and CDR2 from the germline V gene are SGHNT and YYREEE (reference sequence). CDR3 nucleotides: TGTGCCAGCAGCTTGAGGGGGGACAACTACGAGCAGTACTTC. This encodes CASSLRGDNYEQYF.

The V and J genes are TRBV6-6 and TRBJ2-5, with D perhaps TRBD1 (6 bases). The CDR3 length is 13 residues. V was clipped by 5 bases and J by 2 bases, with 9 bases between them. Germline-derived CDR1 and CDR2 are MNHNY and SVGAGI (reference sequence). The CDR3 sequence is CASSGTLQETQYF. In nucleotides, the CDR3 is TGTGCCAGCAGTGGGACACTGCAAGAGACCCAGTACTTC.

About this clone: With a far larger clone one base away, a read error is the likely cause. This same CDR3 is encoded by further DNA sequences in the sample. The chain carries TRBV29-1 and TRBJ2-5; 9 bases are shared with TRBD2. The J call may be incorrect, as the DNA end agrees better with TRBJ2-7. Germline V gives CDR1 SQVTM, CDR2 ANQGSEA. CDR3 length: 13 residues. The CDR3 spells CSVEFSGRFEQYF. The CDR3 DNA is TGCAGCGTTGAGTTTAGCGGGAGATTCGAGCAGTACTTC.

V usage is TRBV27 and J usage is TRBJ2-5; TRBD2 agrees at 7 bases. With V trimmed by 6 bases and J by 4 bases, 14 bases remained unmatched. Germline values: CDR1 MNHEY, CDR2 SMNVEV (reference sequence). The CDR3 extends over 16 amino acids. The chain's CDR3 is CASRAWGEGGPETQYF. In DNA, the CDR3 is TGTGCCAGCAGGGCTTGGGGGGAGGGAGGTCCAGAGACCCAGTACTTC.

The gene calls are TRBV7-9 and TRBJ2-1; a possible D gene is TRBD2 (5 bases). Germline CDR1 SEHNR, CDR2 FQNEAQ (reference sequence). Trimming took off 2 bases at V and 5 bases at J, with 13 bases between the two ends. The CDR3 spans 15 residues. CDR3 in amino acids: CASSLIPIGDNEQFF. Here the CDR3 DNA reads TGTGCCAGCAGCTTAATCCCGATCGGGGACAATGAGCAGTTCTTC.

The chain carries TRBV5-4 and TRBJ2-7, with 9 bases aligning to TRBD1. With V trimmed by 6 bases and J by 2 bases, 3 bases remained unmatched. CDR1 and CDR2 from the germline V gene are SGHNT and YYREEE (reference sequence). CDR3 length equals 13 residues. This CDR3 reads CASKRDRAYEQYF. As DNA, the CDR3 is TGTGCCAGCAAACGGGACAGGGCCTACGAGCAGTACTTC. Complete variable domain (other parts from reference TRBV5-4 and TRBJ2-7): ETGVTQSPTHLIKTRGQQVTLRCSSQSGHNTVSWYQQALGQGPQFIFQYYREEENGRGNFPPRFSGLQFPNYSSELNVNALELDDSALYLCASKRDRAYEQYFGPGTRLTVT.

J is TRBJ2-1 and V is TRBV5-6; D is unclear. Germline CDR1 SGHDT, CDR2 YYEEEE. This CDR3 has 13 amino acids. V shed 4 bases and J shed 7 bases, with 12 bases lying between them. The CDR3 DNA is TGTGCCAGCAGCAAAGGGATAAAAAATGAGCAGTTCTTC. This gives the protein CASSKGIKNEQFF.

The chain joins TRBV7-2 to TRBJ2-3, with 14 nucleotides matching TRBD2. The CDR3 consists of 16 residues. The trim removed 6 bases at V and 1 base at J, leaving 3 bases unmatched. Germline V gene sequence: CDR1 SGHTA, CDR2 FQGNSA. This CDR3 reads CASRRGLAGGTDTQYF. The CDR3 bases are TGTGCCAGCAGGAGGGGACTAGCGGGAGGCACAGATACGCAGTATTTT.

CDR3 DNA sequence: TGTGCCAGCAGCTTGGAAGGCAGGTTATGGGGCTACACCTTC. Protein product: CASSLEGRLWGYTF. V is TRBV5-5 and J is TRBJ1-2; D is unresolved. Germline loops: CDR1 SGHKS, CDR2 YYEKEE (reference sequence). V was clipped by 0 bases and J by 8 bases, with 14 bases between them. The CDR3 covers 14 residues.

This clone was counted ten times or more. Other DNA sequences in the same sample also yield this CDR3. The chain is built from TRBV4-1 and TRBJ2-6; D may be TRBD2 (5 bases). The CDR3 is made up of 16 amino acids. Per the germline V gene, CDR1 is MGHRA and CDR2 is YSYEKL. Trimming took off 0 bases at V and 3 bases at J, with 9 bases between the two ends. CDR3 region: CASSQELVGGANVLTF. CDR3 coding DNA: TGCGCCAGCAGCCAAGAACTAGTCGGTGGGGCCAACGTCCTGACTTTC.

The CDR3 DNA sequence: TGTGCCAGCAGCAAACAGGGGCCCCGCACAGATACGCAGTATTTT. This codes for CASSKQGPRTDTQYF. J is TRBJ2-3 and V is TRBV9, with TRBD1 matching 7 bases. The CDR3 runs to 15 residues. Germline trimming cut 4 bases from V and 1 base from J; bases unmatched to any gene: 6. Per the germline V gene, CDR1 is SGDLS and CDR2 is YYNGEE.

In regard to this clone: A clone one base away is much larger, so this may be a read error. The rearrangement uses TRBV14 and TRBJ1-5, with D unresolved. This CDR3 has 17 amino acids. The V end lost 1 base, the J end lost 1 base, and 14 bases lay between the germline ends. Germline CDR1 reads SGHDN; CDR2 reads FVKESK. The CDR3 bases are TGTGCCAGCAGCCAAGGTTGGTGGAGTGGAAGCAATCAGCCCCAGCATTTT. Translated: CASSQGWWSGSNQPQHF.

V is TRBV5-1 and J is TRBJ2-5; D perhaps matches TRBD1 (6 bases). CDR3 length equals 15 residues. Trimming stripped 2 bases from V and 1 base from J, with 12 bases between. Germline values: CDR1 SGHRS, CDR2 YFSETQ. CDR3 sequence reads: CASSLGQLPQETQYF. CDR3 bases: TGCGCCAGCAGCTTAGGACAGCTGCCCCAAGAGACCCAGTACTTC.

The CDR3 nucleotides are TGCGCCAGCAGCCCTGGACTAGCGGGGGTCTACGAGCAGTACTTC. This translates into CASSPGLAGVYEQYF. The chain carries TRBV4-3 and TRBJ2-7, with TRBD2 matching over 13 bases. Germline V gene lookup returns CDR1 LGHNA and CDR2 YSLEER. Trimming cost V 4 bases and J 3 bases; bases outside gene matches: 3. The CDR3 loop spans 15 amino acids.

The chain is built from TRBV7-9 and TRBJ2-2; D is unresolved. V lost 10 bases to trimming and J lost 3 bases, with 3 bases between them. The CDR3 runs 10 residues. Germline assignment: CDR1 SEHNR and CDR2 FQNEAQ (reference sequence). This CDR3 reads CAMYTGELFF. CDR3 bases: TGTGCCATGTACACCGGGGAGCTGTTTTTT.

The chain is built from TRBV19 and TRBJ1-2; D perhaps matches TRBD1 (6 bases). Germline lookup yields CDR1 LNHDA and CDR2 SQIVND (reference sequence). The V end lost 6 bases, the J end lost 1 base, and 12 bases lay between the germline ends. The CDR3 runs to 14 residues. CDR3 amino acids: CASRTDSFNYGYTF. CDR3 DNA: TGTGCCAGTAGGACGGACAGCTTTAACTATGGCTACACCTTC.

The V gene is TRBV9, the J gene TRBJ1-1, with TRBD1 identical over 7 bases. V trimming: 3 bases; J trimming: 0 bases; junction bases outside the gene matches: 5. Germline V gene data show CDR1 as SGDLS and CDR2 as YYNGEE. The CDR3 extends over 15 amino acids. Written as DNA, the CDR3 is TGTGCCAGCAGCGCTGGGGGACAGATGAACACTGAAGCTTTCTTT. Translating it yields CASSAGGQMNTEAFF. Full variable domain (outside the CDR3, taken from reference TRBV9 and TRBJ1-1): DSGVTQTPKHLITATGQRVTLRCSPRSGDLSVYWYQQSLDQGLQFLIQYYNGEERAKGNILERFSAQQFPDLHSELNLSSLELGDSALYFCASSAGGQMNTEAFFGQGTRLTVV.